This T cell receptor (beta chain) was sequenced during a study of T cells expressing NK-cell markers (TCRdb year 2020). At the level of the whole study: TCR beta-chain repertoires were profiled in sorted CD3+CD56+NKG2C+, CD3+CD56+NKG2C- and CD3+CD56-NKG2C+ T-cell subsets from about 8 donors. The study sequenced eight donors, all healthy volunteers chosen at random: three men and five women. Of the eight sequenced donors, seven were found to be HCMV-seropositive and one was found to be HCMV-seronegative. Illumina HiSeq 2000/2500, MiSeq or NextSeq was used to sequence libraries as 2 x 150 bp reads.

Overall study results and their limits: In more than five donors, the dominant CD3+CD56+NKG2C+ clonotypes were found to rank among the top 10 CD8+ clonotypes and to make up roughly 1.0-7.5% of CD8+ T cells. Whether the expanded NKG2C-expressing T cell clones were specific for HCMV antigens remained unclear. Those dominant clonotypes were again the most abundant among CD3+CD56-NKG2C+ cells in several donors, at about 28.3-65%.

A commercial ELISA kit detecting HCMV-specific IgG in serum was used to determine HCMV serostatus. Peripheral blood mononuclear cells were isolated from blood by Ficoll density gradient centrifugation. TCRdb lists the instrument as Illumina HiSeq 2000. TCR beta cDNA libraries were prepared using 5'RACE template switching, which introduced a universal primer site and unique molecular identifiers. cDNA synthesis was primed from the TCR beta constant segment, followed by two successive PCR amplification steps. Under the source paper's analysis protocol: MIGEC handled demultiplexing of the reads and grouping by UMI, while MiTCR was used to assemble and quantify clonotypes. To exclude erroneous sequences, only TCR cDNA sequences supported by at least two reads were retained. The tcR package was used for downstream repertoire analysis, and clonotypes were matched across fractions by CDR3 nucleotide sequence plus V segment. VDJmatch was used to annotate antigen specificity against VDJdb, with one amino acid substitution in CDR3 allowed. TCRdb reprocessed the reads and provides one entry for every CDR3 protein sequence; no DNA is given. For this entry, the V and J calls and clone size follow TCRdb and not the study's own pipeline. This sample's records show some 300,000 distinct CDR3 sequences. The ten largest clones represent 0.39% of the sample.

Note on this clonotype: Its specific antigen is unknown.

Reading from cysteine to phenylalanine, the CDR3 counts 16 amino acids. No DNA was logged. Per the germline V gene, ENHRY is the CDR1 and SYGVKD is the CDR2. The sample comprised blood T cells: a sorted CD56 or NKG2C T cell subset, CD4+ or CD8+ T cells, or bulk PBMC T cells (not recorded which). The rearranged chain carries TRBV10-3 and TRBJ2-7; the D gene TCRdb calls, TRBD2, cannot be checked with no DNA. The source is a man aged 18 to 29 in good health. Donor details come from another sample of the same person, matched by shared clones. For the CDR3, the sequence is CAISEGSGRRVREQYF.